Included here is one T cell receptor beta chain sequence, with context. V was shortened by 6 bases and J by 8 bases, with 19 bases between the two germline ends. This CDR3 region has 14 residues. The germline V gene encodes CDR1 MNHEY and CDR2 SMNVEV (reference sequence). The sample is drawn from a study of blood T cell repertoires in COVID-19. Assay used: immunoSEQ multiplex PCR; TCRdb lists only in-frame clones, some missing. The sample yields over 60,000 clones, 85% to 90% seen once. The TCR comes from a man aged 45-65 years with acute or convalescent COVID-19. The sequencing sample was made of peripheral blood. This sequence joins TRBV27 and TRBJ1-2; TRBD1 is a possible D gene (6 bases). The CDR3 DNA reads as TGTGCCAGCAGACAGAGGGGGTGGAGTTGGGGCTACACCTTC. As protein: CASRQRGWSWGYTF.